This T cell receptor beta chain was obtained from a study of tumor-infiltrating lymphocytes in oesophageal squamous cell carcinoma listed by TCRdb under 2016. The CDR3 spans 13 residues, counting both ends. Sequences SGHVS (CDR1) and FNYEAQ (CDR2) are obtained from the germline V gene. Library method: PCR. The sequencer was an Illumina HiSeq 2000. TCRdb took the public reads, trimmed them with fastp at Q25, ran MiXCR for clone calling and kept in-frame beta chains. Entries are consolidated by CDR3 protein sequence, retaining the most common genes and DNA. The sample data list approximately 20,000 distinct CDR3 sequences, and 30% to 50% of these were observed just once. The ten largest clones capture 6.5% to 8.5% of the sample. Remarks on this clonotype: The specificity of this receptor is unknown. Given the absence of the conserved phenylalanine or tryptophan at the CDR3 end, a read error is likely. The DNA is left out, because the CDR3 cannot be placed on it with certainty; the CDR3 is given as TCRdb lists it.

This chain is built from TRBV7-6 and TRBJ2-6; TRBD2, the D gene given by the table, was not confirmed from the DNA. The receptor comes from a male donor with esophageal squamous cell carcinoma. The sample taken for sequencing was blood. The CDR3 region: CASSSGGPLHFGN.